The source of this T cell receptor (beta chain) is a study of neurological immune-mediated disorders. This CDR3 is 13 amino acids long. Germline CDR1 reads SGDLS; CDR2 reads YYNGEE. V shed 0 bases and J shed 1 base, with 4 bases lying between them. TCRdb passed the 5' RACE reads through MiXCR, listing each CDR3 protein once. The data hold tens of thousands of distinct CDR3 sequences, with 3.5% to 5% observed a single time. This clonotype was recorded at least ten times. The sequenced sample consisted of PBMCs. The rearrangement joins TRBV9 to TRBJ2-5, with no clear D. The source is a man aged 30-40 years with multiple sclerosis. The CDR3: CASSVGAQETQYF. DNA for the CDR3: TGTGCCAGCAGCGTAGGGGCCCAAGAGACCCAGTACTTC. Based on the CDR3 plus reference TRBV9 and TRBJ2-5, the full variable domain is DSGVTQTPKHLITATGQRVTLRCSPRSGDLSVYWYQQSLDQGLQFLIQYYNGEERAKGNILERFSAQQFPDLHSELNLSSLELGDSALYFCASSVGAQETQYFGPGTRLLVL.